The 7 T cell receptor beta chains below come from one sample, sequenced in a study of patients and donors after allogeneic stem cell transplantation. MiXCR, applied by TCRdb to the RT-PCR reads, yields one record per CDR3 protein. The profile shows some 880,000 distinct CDR3 sequences, roughly 18% of them singletons. Sequencing input: blood, either unsorted or a sorted T cell fraction (not recorded which). Every receptor here comes from a human donor who was either an allogeneic HSCT recipient or a stem cell or donor lymphocyte infusion donor (not recorded which). It is not recorded whose cells these are; they may come from a transplant donor.

This clonotype was found a few times. The CDR3 loop is CSARFLELQGDGNTIYF. The CDR3 DNA reads TGCAGTGCTAGATTTTTGGAACTACAGGGAGATGGAAACACCATATATTTT. The chain uses TRBV20-1 and TRBJ1-3; maybe TRBD1 (6 bases). With 2 bases removed from V and 3 bases from J, the gap between germline ends came to 20 bases. The germline V gene encodes CDR1 DFQATT and CDR2 SNEGSKA (reference sequence). This CDR3 contains 17 residues.

This clonotype turned up a few times. The chain joins TRBV6-1 to TRBJ2-5; the D gene is possibly TRBD2 (6 bases). There are 14 residues in the CDR3. Germline CDR1 MNHNS, CDR2 SASEGT. V shed 6 bases and J shed 3 bases, with 14 bases lying between them. The CDR3: CASSRLAQEETQYF. In DNA, the CDR3 is TGTGCCAGCAGCAGGCTAGCGCAAGAAGAGACCCAGTACTTC.

The genes are TRBV18 and TRBJ1-2; TRBD1 matches at 9 bases. The ends lost 1 base at V and 7 bases at J; junction bases unmatched: 10. Germline V gene sequence: CDR1 KGHSH, CDR2 LQKENI. The CDR3 consists of 16 residues. CDR3 DNA: TGTGCCAGCTCACCACAAGGGACAGGGAGCGGCTCTGGCTACACCTTC. This codes for CASSPQGTGSGSGYTF.

This clonotype came up a few times. This chain joins TRBV20-1 and TRBJ2-7, with 9 bases fitting TRBD2. V lost 5 bases to trimming and J lost 6 bases; unmatched junction nucleotides: 11. The CDR3 length is 14 residues. Germline V gene data show CDR1 as DFQATT and CDR2 as SNEGSKA (reference sequence). The CDR3 is CSASTGREGSEQYF. CDR3 nucleotide sequence: TGCAGTGCTTCAACGGGGCGGGAGGGCTCCGAGCAGTACTTC.

This clonotype appeared a few times. This sequence joins TRBV12-3 or TRBV12-4 and TRBJ1-2; D gene uncertain. Trimming pared 7 bases from V and 5 bases from J, leaving 17 bases between. The CDR3 consists of 14 residues. The CDR3 DNA is TGTGCCAGCACCCCACCGGGCTGGATATATGGCTACACCTTC. It specifies CASTPPGWIYGYTF.

This clonotype has only a few counts. V usage is TRBV15 and J usage is TRBJ2-7; 7 positions match TRBD2. The V and J ends lost 2 bases and 4 bases, in that order; junction bases with no gene match: 2. The germline V gene has CDR1 LNHNV and CDR2 YYDKDF (reference sequence). This CDR3 contains 13 residues. CDR3 region: CATSRWGGYEQYF. The CDR3 region has the DNA TGTGCCACCAGCAGATGGGGGGGGTACGAGCAGTACTTC.

This clonotype was recorded many times. The rearrangement links TRBV4-3 to TRBJ2-1; D gene ambiguous. The germline V gene encodes CDR1 LGHNA and CDR2 YSLEER. Trimming took off 1 base at V and 9 bases at J, with 19 bases between the two ends. The CDR3 spans 16 residues. DNA for the CDR3: TGCGCCAGCAGCCAAGTAGGAGACGCACCAGCGAGTGAGCAGTTCTTC. It specifies CASSQVGDAPASEQFF.